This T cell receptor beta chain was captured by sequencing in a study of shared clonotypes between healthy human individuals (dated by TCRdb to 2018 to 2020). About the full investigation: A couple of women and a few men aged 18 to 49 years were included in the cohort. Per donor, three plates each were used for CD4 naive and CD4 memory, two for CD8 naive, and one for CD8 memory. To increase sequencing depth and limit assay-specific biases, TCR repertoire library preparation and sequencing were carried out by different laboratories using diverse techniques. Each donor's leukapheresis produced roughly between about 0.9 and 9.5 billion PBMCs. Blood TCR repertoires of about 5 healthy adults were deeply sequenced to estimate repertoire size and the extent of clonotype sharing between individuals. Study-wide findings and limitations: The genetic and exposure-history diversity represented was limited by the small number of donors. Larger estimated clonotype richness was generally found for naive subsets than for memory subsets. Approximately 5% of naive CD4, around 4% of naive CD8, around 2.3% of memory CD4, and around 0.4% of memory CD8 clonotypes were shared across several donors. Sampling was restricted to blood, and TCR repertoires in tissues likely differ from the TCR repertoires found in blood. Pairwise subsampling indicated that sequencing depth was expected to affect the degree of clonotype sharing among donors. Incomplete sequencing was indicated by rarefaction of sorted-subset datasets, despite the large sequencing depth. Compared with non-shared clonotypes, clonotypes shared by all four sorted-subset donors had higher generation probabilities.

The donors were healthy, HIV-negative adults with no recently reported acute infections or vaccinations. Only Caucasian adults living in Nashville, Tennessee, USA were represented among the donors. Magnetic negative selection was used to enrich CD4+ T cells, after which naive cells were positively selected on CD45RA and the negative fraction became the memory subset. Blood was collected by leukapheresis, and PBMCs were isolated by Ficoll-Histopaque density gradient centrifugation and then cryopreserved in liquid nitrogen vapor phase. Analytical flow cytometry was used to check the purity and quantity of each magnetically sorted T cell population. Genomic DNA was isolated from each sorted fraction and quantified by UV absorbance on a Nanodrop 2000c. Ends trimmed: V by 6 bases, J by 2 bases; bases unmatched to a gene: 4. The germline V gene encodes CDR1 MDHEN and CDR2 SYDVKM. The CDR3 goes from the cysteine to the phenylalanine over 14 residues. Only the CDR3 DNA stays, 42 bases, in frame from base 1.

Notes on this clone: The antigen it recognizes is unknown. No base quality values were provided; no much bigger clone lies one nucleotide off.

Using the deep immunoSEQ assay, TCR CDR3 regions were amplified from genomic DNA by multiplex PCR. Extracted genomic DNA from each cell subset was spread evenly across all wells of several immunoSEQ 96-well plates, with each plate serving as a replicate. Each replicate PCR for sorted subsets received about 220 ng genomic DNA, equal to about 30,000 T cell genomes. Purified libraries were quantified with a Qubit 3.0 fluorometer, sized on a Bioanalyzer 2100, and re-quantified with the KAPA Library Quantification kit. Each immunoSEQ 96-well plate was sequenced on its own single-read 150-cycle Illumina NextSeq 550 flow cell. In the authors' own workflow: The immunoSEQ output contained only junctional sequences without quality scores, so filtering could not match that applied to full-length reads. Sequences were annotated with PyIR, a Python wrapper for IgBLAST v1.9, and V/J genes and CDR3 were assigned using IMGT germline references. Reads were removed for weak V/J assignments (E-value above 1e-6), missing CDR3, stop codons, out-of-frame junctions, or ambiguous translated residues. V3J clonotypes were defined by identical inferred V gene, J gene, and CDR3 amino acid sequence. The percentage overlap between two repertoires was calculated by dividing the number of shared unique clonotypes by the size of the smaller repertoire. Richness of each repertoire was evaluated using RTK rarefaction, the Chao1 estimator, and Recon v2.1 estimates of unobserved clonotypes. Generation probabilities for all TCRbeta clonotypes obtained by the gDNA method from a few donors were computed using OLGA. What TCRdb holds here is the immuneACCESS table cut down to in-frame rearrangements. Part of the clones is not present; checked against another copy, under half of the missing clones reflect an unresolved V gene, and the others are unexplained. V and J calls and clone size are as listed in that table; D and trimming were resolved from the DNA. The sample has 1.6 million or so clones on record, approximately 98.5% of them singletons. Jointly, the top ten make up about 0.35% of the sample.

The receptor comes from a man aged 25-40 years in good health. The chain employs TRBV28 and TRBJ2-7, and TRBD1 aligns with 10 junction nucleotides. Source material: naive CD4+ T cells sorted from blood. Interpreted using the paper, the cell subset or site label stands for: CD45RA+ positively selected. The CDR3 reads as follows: CASRRDRGTYEQYF. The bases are TGTGCCAGCAGGCGGGACAGGGGTACCTACGAGCAGTACTTC.